Described below is a single TCR beta chain sequence and its context. Naive CD8 cells, CD45RO-negative and positively selected for CCR7, excluded terminally differentiated effector memory CD45RA+ cells. The data stem from a study of shared clonotypes between healthy human individuals. Sequencing used immunoSEQ multiplex PCR; TCRdb keeps in-frame clones, though not all of them. The data contain some 1,900,000 clones, about 95% of them singletons. Source material: naive CD8+ T cells sorted from blood. The clonotype originates from a man aged 18 to 29 in good health.

The CDR3 spells CASSFSQGETPYEQYF. As DNA, the CDR3 is TGTGCCAGCAGTTTTTCCCAGGGGGAGACTCCCTACGAGCAGTACTTC. V usage is TRBV27 and J usage is TRBJ2-7, with 7 bases identical to TRBD1. Losses at the gene ends were 3 bases for V and 2 bases for J; bases not matched to a gene: 10. CDR3 size: 16 residues. Germline V gene lookup returns CDR1 MNHEY and CDR2 SMNVEV (reference sequence).